This TCR beta chain was recorded in a study of Ad26.COV2.S vaccination and SARS-CoV-2 variants. Study at large: Donor joined the COV1001 Ad26.COV2.S trial arm.

With respect to this clone: The antigen is undetermined.

Sample treatment: about 20 received Ad26.COV2.S at low or high dose, single or two shots; roughly five received placebo; per-sample allocation not given. Samples were taken on day 63 after the first vaccine or placebo injection. The donor's status was that of an adult aged 18-55 years in Boston. This vaccine is an Ad26 vector that expresses the Wuhan-strain SARS-CoV-2 spike. Trimming removed 4 bases at V and 0 bases at J, with 7 bases between. The CDR3 loop spans 15 amino acids. Germline V gene lookup returns CDR1 LGHNA and CDR2 YSLEER. Study-wide findings and caveats: Greater spike-specific TCR breadth was seen in vaccine recipients than in placebo recipients.

Sequencing used immunoSEQ multiplex PCR; TCRdb keeps in-frame clones, though not all of them. Of some 330,000 clones in the sample, roughly 90% were seen once. This TCR was recovered from a person aged 18-65 years who received the Ad26.COV2.S COVID-19 vaccine or a placebo. Sample: peripheral blood, taken in a trial of Ad26.COV2.S vaccine versus placebo. The chain recombines TRBV4-3 with TRBJ2-6; D is uncertain. This chain's CDR3 is CASSPTASGANVLTF. CDR3 in DNA: TGCGCCAGCAGCCCTACAGCCTCTGGGGCCAACGTCCTGACTTTC.